The T cell receptor (beta chain) under discussion was sequenced for a study of T cell changes during pregnancy in multiple sclerosis. Assay used: immunoSEQ multiplex PCR; TCRdb lists only in-frame clones, some missing. The data show fewer than 100,000 clones, about 92% seen once. This CDR3 is 13 amino acids long. V was shortened by 6 bases and J by 0 bases, with 9 bases between the two germline ends. The V gene's germline CDR1 is SGHRS and CDR2 YFSETQ. This chain joins TRBV5-1 and TRBJ1-1; D is ambiguous. Sequenced material: peripheral blood, taken after pregnancy. The sequence derives from a female donor in good health, enrolled as a control in a pregnancy study. For the CDR3, the DNA is TGCGCCAGCAAGGTGCAGGTGAACACTGAAGCTTTCTTT. This sequence encodes CASKVQVNTEAFF.